The rows below give T cell receptor beta chains drawn from one sample of a study of blood T cell repertoires in COVID-19. Profiled with immunoSEQ multiplex PCR; TCRdb holds only in-frame clones, not every one. This sample has 150,000 to 200,000 clones, with roughly 83% found just once. The sequencing input was PBMCs or T cells enriched from blood (not recorded which). Receptors originate from a man between 70 and 80 years old who had been exposed to COVID-19. Each CDR3 is given with its conserved first and last residue. The order of the fields is clone size, J gene, V gene, D gene, CDR3 protein, CDR3 DNA. The D gene is left open where the match is weak. Part of the rows lack a size; the others show once, few, many or a class for expanded clones.

clone size: many
J gene: TRBJ2-7
V gene: TRBV6-2/TRBV6-3
D gene: NA
CDR3 protein: CASSREAGSYEQYF
CDR3 DNA: TGTGCCAGCAGCCGCGAGGCGGGTAGTTACGAGCAGTACTTC

clone size: NA
J gene: TRBJ2-1
V gene: TRBV7-2
D gene: TRBD2
CDR3 protein: CASSLATSGSYNEQFF
CDR3 DNA: TGTGCCAGCAGCTTAGCCACTAGCGGGAGTTACAATGAGCAGTTCTTC

clone size: NA
J gene: TRBJ2-7
V gene: TRBV25-1
D gene: NA
CDR3 protein: CATLEASLIF
CDR3 DNA: TGTGCCACCCTAGAGGCCTCCCTCATCTTC

clone size: NA
J gene: TRBJ1-1
V gene: TRBV2
D gene: TRBD1
CDR3 protein: CASRSGQGAAEAFF
CDR3 DNA: TGTGCCAGCAGATCGGGACAGGGGGCTGCTGAAGCTTTCTTT

clone size: NA
J gene: TRBJ2-5
V gene: TRBV9
D gene: NA
CDR3 protein: CASSVNGAEETQYF
CDR3 DNA: TGTGCCAGCAGCGTAAATGGAGCGGAGGAGACCCAGTACTTC

clone size: NA
J gene: TRBJ2-5
V gene: TRBV6-2/TRBV6-3
D gene: TRBD2
CDR3 protein: CASSYVLSGRGKETQYF
CDR3 DNA: TGTGCCAGCAGTTACGTCCTGAGCGGGAGGGGTAAGGAGACCCAGTACTTC

clone size: NA
J gene: TRBJ2-7
V gene: TRBV28
D gene: NA
CDR3 protein: CASSFAGSYEQYF
CDR3 DNA: TGTGCCAGCAGTTTTGCAGGGTCCTACGAGCAGTACTTC

clone size: NA
J gene: TRBJ2-3
V gene: TRBV7-2
D gene: TRBD2
CDR3 protein: CASSLWTSGRASTDTQYF
CDR3 DNA: TGTGCCAGCAGCTTGTGGACTAGCGGGAGGGCTAGCACAGATACGCAGTATTTT

clone size: NA
J gene: TRBJ2-3
V gene: TRBV2
D gene: NA
CDR3 protein: CATGPGSTDTQYF
CDR3 DNA: TGTGCCACAGGTCCAGGGAGCACAGATACGCAGTATTTT

clone size: NA
J gene: TRBJ2-5
V gene: TRBV20-1
D gene: NA
CDR3 protein: CSASLQGTQYF
CDR3 DNA: TGCAGTGCTAGCCTACAGGGGACCCAGTACTTC

clone size: NA
J gene: TRBJ2-2
V gene: TRBV6-5
D gene: NA
CDR3 protein: CASSYLSLGGGELFF
CDR3 DNA: TGTGCCAGCAGTTACCTTAGTCTAGGAGGCGGGGAGCTGTTTTTT